This T cell receptor (beta chain) was observed in a study of GPR56 and killer-like receptors on CD4 memory cells (dated by TCRdb to about 2019). About the investigation overall: The study proposed that the stepwise gain of KLRB1, KLRG1, GPR56 and finally KLRF1 marks human CD4+ memory T-cell differentiation and cytokine production potential. Healthy blood donors in the study were described as age-matched to the liver disease patients, whose median age was approximately 65 years. Summary of the overall study and its limitations: Rather than full repertoires, the diversity and similarity analyses used only the 100 most expanded clones in each population. Clonal frequency was low in the marker-negative population and rose progressively along the proposed pathway, while TCRbeta diversity fell correspondingly. Overlap of TCR repertoires was especially pronounced between late populations 4 and 5, and partly extended to population 3. Clones dominating late populations 4 and 5 were also found in early populations 1 and 2, and this finding was taken by the authors as evidence for linear differentiation.

Points on this clonotype: No antigen is known for it.

TCRdb names Illumina HiSeq 2500 as the instrument used. To build sequencing libraries, a previously published PCR protocol was used to amplify the recombined TCRbeta locus. As for the original processing: Reads whose average quality score was below 30 were removed, and the reads that remained were processed with IMSEQ. Vbeta gene, Jbeta gene and CDR3 amino acid sequence were used to define clonotypes. The Morisita-Horn index, computed on the top 100 expanded clones, was used to measure repertoire overlap between populations. Renyi diversity profiles calculated on the top 100 expanded clones were used to evaluate clonal diversity. Following reprocessing of the reads by TCRdb, the data hold one row per CDR3 protein sequence and no DNA is available. For this entry, the V and J calls and clone size follow TCRdb and not the study's own pipeline. The sample's own table lists approximately 3,200 distinct CDR3 sequences. The top ten hold around 5% of the sample.

Prior to TCRbeta sequencing, five KLR/GPR56-defined CD4+ populations were enriched by fluorescence-activated cell sorting. To test whether memory differentiation follows a linear pathway, the researchers sequenced TCRbeta repertoires from five CD4+ T-cell subsets, each defined by expression of KLRB1, KLRG1, GPR56 and KLRF1. TCR-sequenced cells came from peripheral blood of healthy control individuals, reported as five donors in the TCRbeta analysis figure. The researchers collected heparinized peripheral blood and processed every sample within one hour of retrieval. Blood was diluted 1:2 in PBS, and peripheral blood mononuclear cells were then isolated from the diluted blood at room temperature by Biocoll density gradient centrifugation. Before flow sorting, CD4+ T cells were enriched from freshly isolated PBMCs by magnetic sorting with anti-CD4 MicroBeads. A BD FACSAria II was used to sort CD4+ T cells, enriched from the PBMCs of healthy donors, according to marker expression. For surface staining, the researchers used Miltenyi Biotec antibodies: anti-KLRB1 clone 191B8, anti-KLRF1 clone 4A4.D10 and anti-KLRG1 clone REA261.

Its CDR3 holds 17 amino acids, cysteine through phenylalanine. No DNA is recorded. CDR1 and CDR2 (SGHTA, FQGNSA) derive from the germline V gene. The V and J genes are TRBV7-2 and TRBJ2-3; TCRdb names TRBD2, which stays unverified in the absence of DNA. Sequenced material: memory CD4+ T cells from blood. The source of this sequence is a human donor in good health. The CDR3 protein is CASSLLLAGGRTDTQYF.